A selection of T cell receptor beta chains follows, all from one sample in a study of long-term antiretroviral therapy in people with HIV. Libraries were prepared by immunoSEQ multiplex PCR; TCRdb keeps only in-frame clonotypes and omits some of them. The sample contains 29,000 or so clones, around 93% of which appear only once. The specimen comprised unsorted PBMCs, sampled just over 7.3 years after starting antiretroviral therapy. The receptors stem from a man aged 45-65 years with HIV. Both conserved end residues are part of each CDR3. The D gene is left open where the match is weak. The size of a clone is reported for some rows only, either as once, few or many, or as a class for expanded clones.

J gene: TRBJ2-3; D gene: TRBD2; V gene: TRBV11-2; clone size: .; CDR3 DNA: TGTGCCAGCAGCTTACGGTCCACTAGCGGGGGTCTGAGAACAGATACGCAGTATTTT; CDR3 protein: CASSLRSTSGGLRTDTQYF
J gene: TRBJ2-2; D gene: .; V gene: TRBV7-2; clone size: .; CDR3 DNA: TGTGCCAGCAGCTTATTCCCCCTTGGCAGGGTGAACACCGGGGAGCTGTTTTTT; CDR3 protein: CASSLFPLGRVNTGELFF
J gene: TRBJ1-6; D gene: .; V gene: TRBV6-5; clone size: .; CDR3 DNA: TGTGCCAGCAGCCCCCGCGGGGGAGAGTCACCCCTCCACTTT; CDR3 protein: CASSPRGGESPLHF
J gene: TRBJ1-3; D gene: .; V gene: TRBV30; clone size: .; CDR3 DNA: TGTGCCTGGAGTGTCGGTGAACAGTGGATGGGGAACACCATATATTTT; CDR3 protein: CAWSVGEQWMGNTIYF
J gene: TRBJ2-5; D gene: .; V gene: TRBV4-3; clone size: .; CDR3 DNA: TGCGCCAGCAGCCAAGAGTGGACTATGGAGACCCAGTACTTC; CDR3 protein: CASSQEWTMETQYF
J gene: TRBJ1-2; D gene: TRBD1; V gene: TRBV4-2; clone size: .; CDR3 DNA: TGTGCCAGCAGCCAAGTTCCAGGACAGGGGGCTTATGGCTACACCTTC; CDR3 protein: CASSQVPGQGAYGYTF
J gene: TRBJ2-3; D gene: TRBD1; V gene: TRBV5-5; clone size: .; CDR3 DNA: TGTGCCAGCATCTACTCCGGGACAGGGGGAGATACGCAGTATTTT; CDR3 protein: CASIYSGTGGDTQYF
J gene: TRBJ1-2; D gene: .; V gene: TRBV5-1; clone size: .; CDR3 DNA: TGCGCCAGCAGCTTCGGGGCAGGGAACTATGGCTACACCTTC; CDR3 protein: CASSFGAGNYGYTF
J gene: TRBJ1-5; D gene: TRBD1; V gene: TRBV7-9; clone size: .; CDR3 DNA: TGTGCCAGCAGCTTCAGTCAAGGGGGCGGTCAGCCCCAGCATTTT; CDR3 protein: CASSFSQGGGQPQHF
J gene: TRBJ1-5; D gene: .; V gene: TRBV30; clone size: once; CDR3 DNA: TGTGCCTGGAGTGTACTTGGGGTAAATCAGCCCCAGCATTTT; CDR3 protein: CAWSVLGVNQPQHF
J gene: TRBJ2-3; D gene: TRBD2; V gene: TRBV27; clone size: .; CDR3 DNA: TGTGCCAGCAGTTCCCTAGCGGGGGTGGGTGGTGGCAGGGTTACGCAGTATTTT; CDR3 protein: CASSSLAGVGGGRVTQYF
J gene: TRBJ1-2; D gene: .; V gene: TRBV27; clone size: .; CDR3 DNA: TGTGCCAGCAGTTCAGTGACAGCTAACTATGGCTACACCTTC; CDR3 protein: CASSSVTANYGYTF
J gene: TRBJ2-1; D gene: TRBD2; V gene: TRBV5-1; clone size: .; CDR3 DNA: TGCGCCAGCAGCGCGGGGGGGCCCAGTGAGCAGTTCTTC; CDR3 protein: CASSAGGPSEQFF
J gene: TRBJ2-2; D gene: .; V gene: TRBV30; clone size: once; CDR3 DNA: TGTGCCTGGAGTGTACAGGGACCCGGGGAGCTGTTTTTT; CDR3 protein: CAWSVQGPGELFF
J gene: TRBJ1-6; D gene: TRBD1; V gene: TRBV27; clone size: once; CDR3 DNA: TGTGCCAGCAGTTTAGGAGCTGGGACAGGTTATAATTCACCCCTCCACTTT; CDR3 protein: CASSLGAGTGYNSPLHF